These 24 T cell receptor beta chains were sequenced from one sample in a study of cytomegalovirus exposure and HLA in healthy donors (TCRdb year 2017). The protocol used for the library was the immunoSEQ multiplex PCR assay. The multiplex PCR relied on a mix of 60 forward primers for TCR Vbeta segments and 13 reverse primers for TCR Jbeta segments. TCRdb provides this immuneACCESS table in a form limited to in-frame rearrangements. Some clones are lacking; in checked studies, under half of them reflect an unresolved V gene, and why the rest are absent is not known. The sample profile shows over 100,000 clones; approximately 71% of them were found once. Around 8% of the sample goes to the ten largest clones. Sequencing was carried out using PBMCs. These receptors came from a middle-aged man in good health and CMV-seronegative.

The CDR3 sequence is CASSEYGGYNSPLHF. Written as DNA, the CDR3 is TGTGCCAGCAGTGAATACGGGGGGTATAATTCACCCCTCCACTTT. The rearrangement links TRBV25-1 to TRBJ1-6; TRBD1 might be the D (5 bases). CDR1 MGHDK and CDR2 SYGVNS come from the germline V gene. V gave up 0 bases and J gave up 4 bases, with 7 bases separating them. CDR3 length equals 15 residues.

This chain uses TRBV6-5 with TRBJ2-5; 8 bases are shared with TRBD1. Trimming cost V 6 bases and J 5 bases; bases outside gene matches: 11. Germline CDR1 is MNHEY and CDR2 is SVGAGI. The CDR3 consists of 15 residues. The CDR3 DNA is TGTGCCAGCAGGAGACAGGGGATGGGACTGGAGACCCAGTACTTC. Its translation is CASRRQGMGLETQYF.

The V gene is TRBV2, the J gene TRBJ1-5, with D possibly being TRBD1 (5 bases). V was trimmed by 9 bases and J by 3 bases, leaving 18 bases between them. The germline V gene encodes CDR1 SNHLY and CDR2 FYNNEI. The CDR3 covers 15 residues. The CDR3 bases are TGTGCCAGTGCAAATAACAGGAGATACAATCAGCCCCAGCATTTT. Translation: CASANNRRYNQPQHF. The complete variable domain, with remaining parts taken from reference TRBV2 and TRBJ1-5, reads EPEVTQTPSHQVTQMGQEVILRCVPISNHLYFYWYRQILGQKVEFLVSFYNNEISEKSEIFDDQFSVERPDGSNFTLKIRSTKLEDSAMYFCASANNRRYNQPQHFGDGTRLSIL.

The rearrangement uses TRBV29-1 and TRBJ2-3, with a tentative D call TRBD2 (6 bases). CDR3 length: 17 residues. V was pared by 5 bases and J by 0 bases, with 21 bases between. Looked up from germline, CDR1 is SQVTM and CDR2 is ANQGSEA. The CDR3 protein is CSVSMAGTATSTDTQYF. The CDR3 DNA sequence: TGCAGCGTTAGTATGGCGGGAACAGCAACTAGCACAGATACGCAGTATTTT.

V and J are TRBV19 and TRBJ2-2; no reliable D call. This CDR3 region has 13 residues. Trimming cost V 2 bases and J 4 bases, with 5 bases left between them. Germline V gene sequence: CDR1 LNHDA, CDR2 SQIVND (reference sequence). CDR3 in amino acids: CASSISGTGELFF. In DNA form, the CDR3 reads TGTGCCAGTAGTATATCGGGCACCGGGGAGCTGTTTTTT. Supplemented by reference TRBV19 and TRBJ2-2, the full variable domain reads DGGITQSPKYLFRKEGQNVTLSCEQNLNHDAMYWYRQDPGQGLRLIYYSQIVNDFQKGDIAEGYSVSREKKESFPLTVTSAQKNPTAFYLCASSISGTGELFFGEGSRLTVL.

This chain links TRBV4-1 with TRBJ2-4; D might be TRBD2 (6 bases). The V gene lost 4 bases and the J gene lost 0 bases, with 10 bases spanning the gap. The CDR3 loop spans 15 amino acids. Germline CDR1 MGHRA, CDR2 YSYEKL. The CDR3 here is CASSPQGLAKNIQYF. CDR3 nucleotide sequence: TGCGCCAGCAGCCCTCAGGGACTAGCCAAAAACATTCAGTACTTC.

This rearrangement joins TRBV5-6 to TRBJ2-3; 7 nucleotides line up with TRBD2. CDR3 length: 13 amino acids. V lost 5 bases to trimming and J lost 9 bases; unmatched junction nucleotides: 9. The germline CDR1 and CDR2 sequences are SGHDT and YYEEEE. The CDR3: CASSPGGTSTQYF. For the CDR3, the DNA is TGTGCCAGCAGTCCCGGGGGGACTTCCACGCAGTATTTT.

The gene calls are TRBV11-1 and TRBJ1-1; 7 nucleotides align to TRBD1. V trimming: 3 bases; J trimming: 4 bases; junction bases outside the gene matches: 11. Germline V lookup: CDR1 SGHAT, CDR2 FQDESV (reference sequence). The CDR3 extends over 16 amino acids. CDR3: CASSFARGRGGTEAFF. DNA for the CDR3: TGTGCCAGCAGCTTCGCGAGGGGGCGTGGGGGCACTGAAGCTTTCTTT.

The gene calls are TRBV7-2 and TRBJ2-2; weak D call: TRBD1 (6 bases). Germline CDR1 SGHTA, CDR2 FQGNSA. This CDR3 region has 15 residues. V was clipped by 6 bases and J by 6 bases, with 17 bases between them. This chain's CDR3 is CASSSQGIRAGELFF. In DNA, the CDR3 is TGTGCCAGCAGTTCACAGGGTATAAGGGCCGGGGAGCTGTTTTTT. Combining the CDR3 with reference TRBV7-2 and TRBJ2-2 gives the whole variable domain GAGVSQSPSNKVTEKGKDVELRCDPISGHTALYWYRQSLGQGLEFLIYFQGNSAPDKSGLPSDRFSAERTGGSVSTLTIQRTQQEDSAVYLCASSSQGIRAGELFFGEGSRLTVL.

The chain uses TRBV4-2 and TRBJ1-2, with D maybe TRBD1 (5 bases). The germline CDR1 and CDR2 sequences are LGHNA and YNFKEQ. This CDR3 spans 12 amino acids. The V end lost 0 bases, the J end lost 10 bases, and 9 bases lay between the germline ends. This CDR3 reads CASSQDSRDYTF. The DNA for the CDR3 is TGTGCCAGCAGCCAAGATAGCAGGGACTACACCTTC.

The table lists this clone with a count of one. V gene TRBV5-1 combines with J gene TRBJ2-7; D call uncertain. Germline V gene data show CDR1 as SGHRS and CDR2 as YFSETQ. With 6 bases removed from V and 5 bases from J, the gap between germline ends came to 9 bases. The CDR3 spans 11 residues. CDR3 in DNA: TGCGCCAGCACCCTAAAAAACGAGCAGTACTTC. Amino acids: CASTLKNEQYF. The full variable domain, in which reference TRBV5-1 and TRBJ2-7 provide the parts outside the CDR3, is KAGVTQTPRYLIKTRGQQVTLSCSPISGHRSVSWYQQTPGQGLQFLFEYFSETQRNKGNFPGRFSGRQFSNSRSEMNVSTLELGDSALYLCASTLKNEQYFGPGTRLTVT.

This sequence joins TRBV7-6 and TRBJ1-4; TRBD1 might be the D (5 bases). V lost 1 base and J 3 bases, leaving 12 bases between the germline ends. The germline CDR1 and CDR2 sequences are SGHVS and FNYEAQ. This CDR3 has 16 residues. The CDR3 is CASSLEWGSSNEKLFF. CDR3 nucleotide sequence: TGTGCCAGCAGCTTAGAATGGGGCAGCTCTAATGAAAAACTGTTTTTT.

The V call is TRBV5-1, the J call TRBJ2-2, with TRBD1 matching over 7 bases. Trimming removed 5 bases from V and 3 bases from J; junction bases left unmatched: 7. The germline V gene has CDR1 SGHRS and CDR2 YFSETQ. The CDR3 length is 15 residues. DNA of the CDR3: TGCGCCAGCAGAGACGACAGGGTCCACACCGGGGAGCTGTTTTTT. Its translation is CASRDDRVHTGELFF.

CDR3 protein: CASSFGSTQETQYF. CDR3 nucleotide sequence: TGTGCCAGCAGCTTTGGCAGTACCCAAGAGACCCAGTACTTC. The rearrangement uses TRBV7-3 and TRBJ2-5, with D unresolved. V lost 3 bases to trimming and J lost 1 base, with 9 bases between them. This CDR3 region has 14 residues. From germline, CDR1 is SGHTA and CDR2 FQGTGA.

This rearrangement joins TRBV6-6 to TRBJ2-4, with 7 bases lining up with TRBD2. Per the germline V gene, CDR1 is MNHNY and CDR2 is SVGAGI (reference sequence). The CDR3 runs to 13 residues. Germline trimming cut 9 bases from V and 5 bases from J; bases unmatched to any gene: 7. In DNA, the CDR3 is TGTGCCAGTTGGGGGGGGGTGGAAAACATTCAGTACTTC. This translates into CASWGGVENIQYF.

The V call is TRBV28, the J call TRBJ1-3, with a weak D call TRBD1 (6 bases). CDR1 and CDR2 from the germline V gene are MDHEN and SYDVKM. The CDR3 runs to 15 residues. Trimming shortened V by 4 bases and J by 4 bases, and 14 bases separated the two germline ends. The CDR3 spells CASSSAGGGGNTIYF. The CDR3 region has the DNA TGTGCCAGCAGTTCCGCGGGGGGCGGGGGAAACACCATATATTTT. The whole variable domain, remainder taken from reference TRBV28 and TRBJ1-3, is DVKVTQSSRYLVKRTGEKVFLECVQDMDHENMFWYRQDPGLGLRLIYFSYDVKMKEKGDIPEGYSVSREKKERFSLILESASTNQTSMYLCASSSAGGGGNTIYFGEGSWLTVV.

The rearrangement links TRBV7-2 to TRBJ2-5; 11 nucleotides align to TRBD2. From germline, CDR1 is SGHTA and CDR2 FQGNSA. This CDR3 is 14 amino acids long. J gave up 6 bases and V 6 bases, and 6 bases lay outside the gene matches. In DNA, the CDR3 is TGTGCCAGCAGTTTTAGCGGGGGGGATAAGACCCAGTACTTC. This translates into CASSFSGGDKTQYF.

The chain couples TRBV4-1 to TRBJ1-4, with D tentatively TRBD1 (5 bases). Germline lookup yields CDR1 MGHRA and CDR2 YSYEKL. The ends were cut back, 3 bases at V and 6 bases at J, with 14 bases in the middle. The CDR3 length is 15 residues. The CDR3 DNA reads as TGCGCCAGCAGCCAGGACCCCAGGGATGATGAAAAACTGTTTTTT. It codes for CASSQDPRDDEKLFF.

The V call is TRBV9, the J call TRBJ1-2; 9 positions agree with TRBD1. The germline CDR1 and CDR2 sequences are SGDLS and YYNGEE. The CDR3 sequence is 14 residues long. Germline trimming cut 4 bases from V and 7 bases from J; bases unmatched to any gene: 8. CDR3 amino acids: CASSSIQGAGGYTF. Written as DNA, the CDR3 is TGTGCCAGCAGCTCCATACAGGGGGCGGGTGGCTACACCTTC.

The chain employs TRBV6-1 and TRBJ1-1; 9 nucleotides align to TRBD1. Per germline, CDR1 MNHNS and CDR2 SASEGT. There are 13 residues in the CDR3. V was pared by 7 bases and J by 6 bases, with 6 bases of the junction left unmatched. CDR3 coding DNA: TGTGCCAGCACTCCGACAGGGGGGGCTGAAGCTTTCTTT. Its protein is CASTPTGGAEAFF.

Written as DNA, the CDR3 is TGTGCCAGCAGCTTAGATAGTGGTGAGGCTTTGGGCTACACCTTC. It codes for CASSLDSGEALGYTF. V and J are TRBV11-2 and TRBJ1-2, with no clear D. Germline loops: CDR1 SGHAT, CDR2 FQNNGV. V dropped 0 bases and J dropped 8 bases, with 16 bases sitting between them. This CDR3 has 15 residues.

CDR3 DNA sequence: TGTGCCAGCAGCCCCGAATCGGGGGGCTATGAGCAGTTCTTC. It encodes CASSPESGGYEQFF. The rearrangement joins TRBV7-2 to TRBJ2-1, with a tentative D call TRBD2 (7 bases). V was pared by 5 bases and J by 8 bases, with 16 bases between. The CDR3 is 14 amino acids. CDR1 is SGHTA and CDR2 is FQGNSA in the germline V gene.

The CDR3 loop is CASSLSTSGGADTQYF. The CDR3 DNA is TGTGCCAGCAGTTTGTCGACTAGCGGGGGAGCAGATACGCAGTATTTT. The V and J genes are TRBV27 and TRBJ2-3; 12 positions agree with TRBD2. The junction had 5 bases not matched to a gene; V was cut back by 3 bases and J by 4 bases. The CDR3 runs to 16 residues. Germline V CDR1 and CDR2: MNHEY, SMNVEV (reference sequence).

The chain couples TRBV25-1 to TRBJ1-5, with 11 bases that match TRBD1. Trimming at V came to 5 bases and at J to 5 bases, leaving 5 bases not matched to a gene. The CDR3 has 15 amino acids. Germline CDR1 and CDR2: MGHDK and SYGVNS. CDR3 in DNA: TGTGCCAGCAGTATGGGACAGGGGGTTGATCAGCCCCAGCATTTT. Amino acid sequence: CASSMGQGVDQPQHF.